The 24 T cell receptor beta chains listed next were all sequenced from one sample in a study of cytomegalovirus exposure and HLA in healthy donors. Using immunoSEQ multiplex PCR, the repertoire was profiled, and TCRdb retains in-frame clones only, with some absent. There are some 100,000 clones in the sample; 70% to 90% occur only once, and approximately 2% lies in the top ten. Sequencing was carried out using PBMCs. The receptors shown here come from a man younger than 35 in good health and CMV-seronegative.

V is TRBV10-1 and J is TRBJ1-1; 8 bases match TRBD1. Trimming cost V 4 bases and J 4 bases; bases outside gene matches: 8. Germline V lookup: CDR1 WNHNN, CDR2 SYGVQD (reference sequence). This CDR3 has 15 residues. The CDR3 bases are TGCGCCAGCAGTGTAAGACAGGGGCTTGGCACTGAAGCTTTCTTT. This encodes CASSVRQGLGTEAFF.

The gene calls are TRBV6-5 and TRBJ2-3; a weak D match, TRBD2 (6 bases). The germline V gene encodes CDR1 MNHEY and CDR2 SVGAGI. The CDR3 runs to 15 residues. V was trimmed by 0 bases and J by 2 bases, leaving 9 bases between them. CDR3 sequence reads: CASSYSRGTTDTQYF. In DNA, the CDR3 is TGTGCCAGCAGTTACTCCCGGGGGACCACAGATACGCAGTATTTT.

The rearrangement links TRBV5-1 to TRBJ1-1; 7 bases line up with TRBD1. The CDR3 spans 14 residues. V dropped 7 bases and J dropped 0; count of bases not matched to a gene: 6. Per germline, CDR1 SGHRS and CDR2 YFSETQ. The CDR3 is CASCETGMNTEAFF. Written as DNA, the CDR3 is TGCGCCAGCTGCGAGACAGGGATGAACACTGAAGCTTTCTTT. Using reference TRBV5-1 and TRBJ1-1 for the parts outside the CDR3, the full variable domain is KAGVTQTPRYLIKTRGQQVTLSCSPISGHRSVSWYQQTPGQGLQFLFEYFSETQRNKGNFPGRFSGRQFSNSRSEMNVSTLELGDSALYLCASCETGMNTEAFFGQGTRLTVV.

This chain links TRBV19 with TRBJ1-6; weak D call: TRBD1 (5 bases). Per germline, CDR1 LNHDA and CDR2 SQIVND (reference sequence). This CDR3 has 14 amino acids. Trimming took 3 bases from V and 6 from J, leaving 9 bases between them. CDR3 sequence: CASSMGLINSPLHF. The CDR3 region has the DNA TGTGCCAGTAGTATGGGGCTGATTAATTCACCCCTCCACTTT.

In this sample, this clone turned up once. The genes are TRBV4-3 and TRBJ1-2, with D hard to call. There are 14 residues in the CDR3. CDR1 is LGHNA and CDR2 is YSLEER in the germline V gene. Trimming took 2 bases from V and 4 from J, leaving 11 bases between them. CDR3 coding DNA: TGCGCCAGCAGCCAATGGCGGGGAACCTATGGCTACACCTTC. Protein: CASSQWRGTYGYTF.

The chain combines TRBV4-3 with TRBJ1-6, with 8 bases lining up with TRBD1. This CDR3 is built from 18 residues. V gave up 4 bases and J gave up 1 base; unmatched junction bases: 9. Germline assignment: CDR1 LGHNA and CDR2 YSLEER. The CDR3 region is CASSPDRGKGSYNSPLHF. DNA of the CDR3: TGCGCCAGCAGCCCAGACAGGGGAAAGGGGTCCTATAATTCACCCCTCCACTTT.

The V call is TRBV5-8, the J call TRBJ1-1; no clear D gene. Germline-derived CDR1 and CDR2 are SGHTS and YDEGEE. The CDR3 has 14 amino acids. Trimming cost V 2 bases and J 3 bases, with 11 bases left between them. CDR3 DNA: TGTGCCAGCAGCTTCGTGGGCACCGACACTGAAGCTTTCTTT. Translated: CASSFVGTDTEAFF.

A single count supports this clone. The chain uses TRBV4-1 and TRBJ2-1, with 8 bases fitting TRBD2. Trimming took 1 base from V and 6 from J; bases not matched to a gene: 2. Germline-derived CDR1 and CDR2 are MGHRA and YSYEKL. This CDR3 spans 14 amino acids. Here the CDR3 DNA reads TGCGCCAGCAGCCAAGCCGGGACTAGCAATGAGCAGTTCTTC. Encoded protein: CASSQAGTSNEQFF.

CDR3 sequence: CASSWDRGSYEQYF. DNA for the CDR3: TGTGCCAGCAGTTGGGACAGGGGTTCCTACGAGCAGTACTTC. The chain is built from TRBV28 and TRBJ2-7, with 10 positions matching TRBD1. Germline CDR1 is MDHEN and CDR2 is SYDVKM. After removal of 4 bases from V and 1 base from J, the junction contained 1 base not matched to a gene. There are 14 residues in the CDR3.

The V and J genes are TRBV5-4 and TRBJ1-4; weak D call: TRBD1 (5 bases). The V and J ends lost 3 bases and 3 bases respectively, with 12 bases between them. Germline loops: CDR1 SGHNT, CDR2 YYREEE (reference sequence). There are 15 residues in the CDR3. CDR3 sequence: CASSSAGRPNEKLFF. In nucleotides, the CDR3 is TGTGCCAGCAGCTCGGCAGGGCGGCCTAATGAAAAACTGTTTTTT.

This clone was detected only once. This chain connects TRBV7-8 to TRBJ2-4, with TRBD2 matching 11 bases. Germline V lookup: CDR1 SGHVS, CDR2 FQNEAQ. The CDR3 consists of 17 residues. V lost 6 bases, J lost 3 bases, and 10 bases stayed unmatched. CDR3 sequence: CASSPVAGGGDKNIQYF. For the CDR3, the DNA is TGTGCCAGCAGTCCTGTAGCGGGAGGGGGAGACAAAAACATTCAGTACTTC.

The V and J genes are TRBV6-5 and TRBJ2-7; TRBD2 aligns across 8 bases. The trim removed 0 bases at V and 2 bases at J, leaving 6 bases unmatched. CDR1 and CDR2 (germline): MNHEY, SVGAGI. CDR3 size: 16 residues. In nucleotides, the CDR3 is TGTGCCAGCAGTTACTCACACACGGGGGGGGCCTACGAGCAGTACTTC. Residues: CASSYSHTGGAYEQYF.

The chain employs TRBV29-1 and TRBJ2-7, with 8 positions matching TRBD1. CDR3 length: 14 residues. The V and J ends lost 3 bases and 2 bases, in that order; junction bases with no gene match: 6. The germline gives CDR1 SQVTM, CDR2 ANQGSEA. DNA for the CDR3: TGCAGCGTTGAGGTTGGGACAGGAACCTACGAGCAGTACTTC. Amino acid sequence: CSVEVGTGTYEQYF.

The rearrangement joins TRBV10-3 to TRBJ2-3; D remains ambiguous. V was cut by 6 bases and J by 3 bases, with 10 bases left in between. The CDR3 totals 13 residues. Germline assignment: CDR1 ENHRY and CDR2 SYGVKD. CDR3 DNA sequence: TGTGCCATCAGGGAAATCGGGACAGATACGCAGTATTTT. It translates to CAIREIGTDTQYF.

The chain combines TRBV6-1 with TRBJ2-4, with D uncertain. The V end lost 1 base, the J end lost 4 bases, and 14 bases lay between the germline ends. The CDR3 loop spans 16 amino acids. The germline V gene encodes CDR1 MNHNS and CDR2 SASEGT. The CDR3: CASSEVGPAPKNIQYF. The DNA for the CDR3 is TGTGCCAGCAGTGAAGTTGGGCCTGCGCCGAAAAACATTCAGTACTTC.

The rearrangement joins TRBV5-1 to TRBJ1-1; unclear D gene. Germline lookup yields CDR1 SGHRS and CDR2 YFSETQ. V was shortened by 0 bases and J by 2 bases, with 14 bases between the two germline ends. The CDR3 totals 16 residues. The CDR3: CASSLGVGEVNTEAFF. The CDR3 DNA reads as TGCGCCAGCAGCTTGGGCGTAGGAGAAGTCAACACTGAAGCTTTCTTT.

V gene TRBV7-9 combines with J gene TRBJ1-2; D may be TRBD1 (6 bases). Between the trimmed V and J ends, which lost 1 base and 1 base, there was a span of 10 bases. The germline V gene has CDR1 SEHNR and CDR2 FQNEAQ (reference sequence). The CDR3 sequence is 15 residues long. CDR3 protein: CASSLVAGVNYGYTF. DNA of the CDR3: TGTGCCAGCAGCTTAGTCGCAGGGGTTAACTATGGCTACACCTTC.

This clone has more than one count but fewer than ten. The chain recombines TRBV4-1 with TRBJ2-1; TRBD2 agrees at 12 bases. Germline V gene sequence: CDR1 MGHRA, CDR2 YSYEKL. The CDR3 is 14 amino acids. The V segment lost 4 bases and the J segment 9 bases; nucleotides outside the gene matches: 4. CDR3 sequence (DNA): TGCGCCAGCAGCCTTGGACTAGCGGGACGTGAGCAGTTCTTC. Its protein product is CASSLGLAGREQFF.

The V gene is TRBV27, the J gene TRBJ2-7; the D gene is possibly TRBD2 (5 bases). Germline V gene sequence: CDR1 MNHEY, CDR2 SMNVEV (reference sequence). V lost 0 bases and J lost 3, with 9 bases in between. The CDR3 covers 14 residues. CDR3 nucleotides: TGTGCCAGCAGTTTATCGTCGGGGTACTACGAGCAGTACTTC. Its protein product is CASSLSSGYYEQYF.

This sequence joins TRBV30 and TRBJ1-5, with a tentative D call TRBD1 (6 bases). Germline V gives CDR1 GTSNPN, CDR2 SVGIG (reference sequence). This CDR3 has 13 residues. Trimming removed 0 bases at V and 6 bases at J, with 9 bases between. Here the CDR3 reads CAWSVRGSQPQHF. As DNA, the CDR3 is TGTGCCTGGAGTGTAAGGGGGAGTCAGCCCCAGCATTTT.

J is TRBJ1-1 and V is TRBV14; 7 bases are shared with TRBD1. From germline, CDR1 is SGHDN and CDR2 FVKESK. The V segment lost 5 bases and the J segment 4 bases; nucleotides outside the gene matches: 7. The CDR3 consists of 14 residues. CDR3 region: CASSEYTGVTEAFF. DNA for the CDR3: TGTGCCAGCAGCGAGTATACAGGGGTCACTGAAGCTTTCTTT.

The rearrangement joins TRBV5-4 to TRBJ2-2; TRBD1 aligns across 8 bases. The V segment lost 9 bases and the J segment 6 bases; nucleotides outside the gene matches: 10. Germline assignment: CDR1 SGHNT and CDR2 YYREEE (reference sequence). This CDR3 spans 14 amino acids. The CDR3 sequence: CAIQDRARPGELFF. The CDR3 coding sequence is TGTGCCATCCAGGACAGGGCAAGACCCGGGGAGCTGTTTTTT.

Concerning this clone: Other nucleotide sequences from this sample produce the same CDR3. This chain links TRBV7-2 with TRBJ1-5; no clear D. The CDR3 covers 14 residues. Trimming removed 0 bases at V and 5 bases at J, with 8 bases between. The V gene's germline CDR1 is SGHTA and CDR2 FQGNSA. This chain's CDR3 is CASSLAGGYQPQHF. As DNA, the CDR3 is TGTGCCAGCAGCTTAGCTGGCGGTTATCAGCCCCAGCATTTT.

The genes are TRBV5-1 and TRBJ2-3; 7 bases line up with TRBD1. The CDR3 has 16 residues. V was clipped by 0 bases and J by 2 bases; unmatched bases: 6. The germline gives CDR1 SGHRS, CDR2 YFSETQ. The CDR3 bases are TGCGCCAGCAGCTTGGGGACAGGATTATACACAGATACGCAGTATTTT. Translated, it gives CASSLGTGLYTDTQYF. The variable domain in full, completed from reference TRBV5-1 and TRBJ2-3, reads KAGVTQTPRYLIKTRGQQVTLSCSPISGHRSVSWYQQTPGQGLQFLFEYFSETQRNKGNFPGRFSGRQFSNSRSEMNVSTLELGDSALYLCASSLGTGLYTDTQYFGPGTRLTVL.